Following are 16 T cell receptor beta chains from one sample sequenced in a study of blood T cell repertoires in COVID-19 (dated by TCRdb to the early 2020s). The library relied on the immunoSEQ multiplex PCR assay. This is the immuneACCESS table as TCRdb keeps it, with only in-frame sequences that have V and J called. A part of the clones is gone; compared with another copy, unresolved V genes explain less than half, and the rest is unexplained. This sample gives around 210,000 clones in total; about 90% of them show up just once. The ten largest clones add up to 1.5% of the sample. Sequencing used peripheral blood. Source of these receptors: a man in his late teens or twenties with active or convalescent COVID-19.

This clone was picked up a small number of times. V usage is TRBV7-9 and J usage is TRBJ2-2; D possibly corresponds to TRBD2 (6 bases). CDR3 length: 12 residues. The germline V gene has CDR1 SEHNR and CDR2 FQNEAQ (reference sequence). V was clipped by 5 bases and J by 12 bases, with 13 bases between them. Here the CDR3 DNA reads TGTGCCAGCAGCCCGGGACTTATGAAGCTGTTTTTT. Amino acid sequence: CASSPGLMKLFF.

This clone was detected only once. This chain joins TRBV11-2 and TRBJ2-2, with D tentatively TRBD1 (6 bases). Trimming took off 5 bases at V and 0 bases at J, with 10 bases between the two ends. The CDR3 runs 15 residues. Germline assignment: CDR1 SGHAT and CDR2 FQNNGV. CDR3 in amino acids: CASSRGTANTGELFF. DNA for the CDR3: TGTGCCAGCAGCAGGGGGACGGCGAACACCGGGGAGCTGTTTTTT.

The V and J genes are TRBV6-5 and TRBJ1-1, with D hard to call. Deletions cut 1 base from V and 4 bases from J, with 16 bases between. The CDR3 is 16 amino acids. Germline assignment: CDR1 MNHEY and CDR2 SVGAGI. The CDR3 is CASSYLAVGSVTEAFF. CDR3 DNA sequence: TGTGCCAGCAGTTACTTGGCCGTCGGGTCTGTCACTGAAGCTTTCTTT.

The chain links TRBV27 to TRBJ2-1; 14 bases map to TRBD2. The CDR3 covers 18 residues. Germline CDR1 and CDR2: MNHEY and SMNVEV (reference sequence). V dropped 4 bases and J dropped 4; count of bases not matched to a gene: 9. As DNA, the CDR3 is TGTGCCAGCAGTTCAGCCGGGGGACTAGCGGGAGCATACAATGAGCAGTTCTTC. As protein: CASSSAGGLAGAYNEQFF.

The chain employs TRBV19 and TRBJ2-5; weak D call: TRBD2 (5 bases). The germline V gene encodes CDR1 LNHDA and CDR2 SQIVND (reference sequence). V lost 3 bases and J lost 4, with 27 bases in between. The CDR3 contains 19 residues. CDR3 sequence: CASSMRPLLGRNILETQYF. The CDR3 DNA sequence: TGTGCCAGTAGTATGCGACCCTTGCTGGGGAGAAACATTCTAGAGACCCAGTACTTC.

The chain is built from TRBV5-1 and TRBJ1-4; 8 nucleotides line up with TRBD1. The CDR3 runs to 15 residues. Germline V gene lookup returns CDR1 SGHRS and CDR2 YFSETQ. The V and J ends lost 4 bases and 8 bases, in that order; junction bases with no gene match: 10. The CDR3 DNA reads as TGCGCCAGCAGCCTTCCGACAGGGGAGGGCGAAAAACTGTTTTTT. Protein: CASSLPTGEGEKLFF. The variable domain in full, completed from reference TRBV5-1 and TRBJ1-4, reads KAGVTQTPRYLIKTRGQQVTLSCSPISGHRSVSWYQQTPGQGLQFLFEYFSETQRNKGNFPGRFSGRQFSNSRSEMNVSTLELGDSALYLCASSLPTGEGEKLFFGSGTQLSVL.

The CDR3: CASSIRFGQYNEQFF. The CDR3 DNA reads as TGTGCCAGTAGTATACGATTTGGACAGTACAATGAGCAGTTCTTC. The chain uses TRBV19 and TRBJ2-1; maybe TRBD1 (6 bases). The CDR3 spans 15 residues. Trimming took 2 bases from V and 4 from J, leaving 12 bases between them. Germline values: CDR1 LNHDA, CDR2 SQIVND (reference sequence).

The chain links TRBV19 to TRBJ2-1, with 8 bases that match TRBD1. The germline V gene has CDR1 LNHDA and CDR2 SQIVND (reference sequence). Trimming removed 3 bases from V and 3 bases from J; junction bases left unmatched: 1. This CDR3 has 14 amino acids. The CDR3 DNA is TGTGCCAGTAGTATGGACAGGGACTACAATGAGCAGTTCTTC. This encodes CASSMDRDYNEQFF.

The V and J genes are TRBV27 and TRBJ1-5; the D gene is possibly TRBD1 (6 bases). This CDR3 contains 14 residues. Looked up from germline, CDR1 is MNHEY and CDR2 is SMNVEV (reference sequence). With 0 bases removed from V and 6 bases from J, the gap between germline ends came to 9 bases. The CDR3 sequence is CASSLSNRVQPQHF. The CDR3 DNA follows: TGTGCCAGCAGTTTATCGAACAGGGTTCAGCCCCAGCATTTT.

J is TRBJ2-1 and V is TRBV19; 7 nucleotides align to TRBD2. Trimming at V came to 7 bases and at J to 7 bases, leaving 7 bases not matched to a gene. Germline loops: CDR1 LNHDA, CDR2 SQIVND (reference sequence). This CDR3 is built from 13 residues. CDR3 DNA: TGTGCCAGTATAACGGGAGGTTCAAATGAGCAGTTCTTC. It specifies CASITGGSNEQFF.

This clone is a singleton in its sample. The V call is TRBV4-3, the J call TRBJ2-6, with 9 bases aligning to TRBD2. Germline V gene data show CDR1 as LGHNA and CDR2 as YSLEER. V shed 4 bases and J 0 bases; nucleotides not matched to a gene: 4. CDR3 length: 17 residues. The CDR3 region is CASSPSGTNSGANVLTF. CDR3 coding DNA: TGCGCCAGCAGCCCTAGCGGGACAAACTCTGGGGCCAACGTCCTGACTTTC.

The chain combines TRBV11-1 with TRBJ2-2; 9 bases are shared with TRBD2. The CDR3 is made up of 15 amino acids. Germline V gene data show CDR1 as SGHAT and CDR2 as FQDESV (reference sequence). Trimming at V came to 5 bases and at J to 1 base, leaving 2 bases not matched to a gene. The CDR3 protein is CASSPSGMNTGELFF. The DNA of the CDR3 is TGTGCCAGCAGCCCTAGCGGGATGAACACCGGGGAGCTGTTTTTT.

The V gene is TRBV18, the J gene TRBJ1-4, with unresolved D. Per the germline V gene, CDR1 is KGHSH and CDR2 is LQKENI. The CDR3 has 15 residues. Trimming took 4 bases from V and 7 from J, leaving 16 bases between them. The CDR3 DNA sequence: TGTGCCAGCTCACGGTCCAACGTAGGGAGTGAAAAACTGTTTTTT. Its translation: CASSRSNVGSEKLFF.

CDR3 sequence (DNA): TGCAGCGTTGGCCGGAGGACTGGACGCGGGCCTTCGCAGGTACTCGGGGAGACCCAGTACTTC. Its translation: CSVGRRTGRGPSQVLGETQYF. J is TRBJ2-5 and V is TRBV29-1; D may be TRBD2 (5 bases). This CDR3 has 21 amino acids. CDR1 and CDR2 from the germline V gene are SQVTM and ANQGSEA. The V end was cut by 4 bases, the J end by 5 bases, with 38 bases between. Supplemented by reference TRBV29-1 and TRBJ2-5, the full variable domain reads SAVISQKPSRDICQRGTSLTIQCQVDSQVTMMFWYRQQPGQSLTLIATANQGSEATYESGFVIDKFPISRPNLTFSTLTVSNMSPEDSSIYLCSVGRRTGRGPSQVLGETQYFGPGTRLLVL.

The rearrangement joins TRBV24-1 to TRBJ2-5; 7 bases agree with TRBD1. CDR1 and CDR2 from the germline V gene are KGHDR and SFDVKD. The CDR3 totals 14 residues. The V gene end was trimmed by 2 bases and the J gene end by 11 bases; junction bases not matched to a gene: 10. CDR3 sequence reads: CATSDWRLQGLQYF. The DNA for the CDR3 is TGTGCCACCAGTGATTGGAGGCTACAGGGGTTGCAGTACTTC.

This clone was recorded once. V is TRBV28 and J is TRBJ2-1; maybe TRBD1 (5 bases). Germline lookup yields CDR1 MDHEN and CDR2 SYDVKM. Trimming shortened V by 6 bases and J by 10 bases, and 19 bases separated the two germline ends. CDR3 length: 14 residues. CDR3 sequence reads: CASRDIGAGSEQFF. In DNA form, the CDR3 reads TGTGCCAGCAGGGATATTGGGGCCGGTTCAGAGCAGTTCTTC.